Listed below are T cell receptor beta chains from one sample, sequenced in a study of shared clonotypes between healthy human individuals. The method was immunoSEQ multiplex PCR; TCRdb's version includes in-frame clones alone and lacks a portion of them. Of 550,000 to 700,000 clones listed, roughly 73% are singletons. Sample: memory CD4+ T cells sorted from blood. Source of these receptors: a woman younger than 45 in good health. Each CDR3 is given with its conserved first and last residue. Fields, in order: J gene, clone size, V gene, CDR3 protein. Clone size is given for some rows only: seen once, a few or many times, or a class if the clone is expanded.

TRBJ2-5	NA	TRBV18	CASSPPNQETQYF
TRBJ2-7	NA	TRBV7-2	CASSLEGYRVGEQYF
TRBJ2-3	NA	TRBV5-1	CASSPQGRPTDTQYF
TRBJ2-5	once	TRBV27	CASSFRRPGQETQYF
TRBJ2-7	NA	TRBV6-1	CASSGLADTSYEQYF
TRBJ1-3	NA	TRBV2	CASSWDRDGNTIYF
TRBJ2-1	NA	TRBV5-1	CASSLDGDSYNEQFF
TRBJ2-7	NA	TRBV2	CASSSQEYEQYF
TRBJ2-6	few	TRBV9	CAVRLSLSGANVLTF
TRBJ2-3	NA	TRBV4-1	CASSDPGGGLGADTQYF